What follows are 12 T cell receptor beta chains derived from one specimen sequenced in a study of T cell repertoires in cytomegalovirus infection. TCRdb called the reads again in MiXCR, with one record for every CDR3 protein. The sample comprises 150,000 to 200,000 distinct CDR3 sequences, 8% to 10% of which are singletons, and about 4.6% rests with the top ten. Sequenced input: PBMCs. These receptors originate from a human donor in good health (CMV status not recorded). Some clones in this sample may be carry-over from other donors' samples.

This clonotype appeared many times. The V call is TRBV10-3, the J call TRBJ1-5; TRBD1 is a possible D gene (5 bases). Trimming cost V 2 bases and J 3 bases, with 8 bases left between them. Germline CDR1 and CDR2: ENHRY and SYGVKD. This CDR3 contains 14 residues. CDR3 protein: CAISEVRDNQPQHF. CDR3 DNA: TGTGCCATCAGTGAGGTCAGGGACAATCAGCCCCAGCATTTT.

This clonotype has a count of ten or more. As DNA, the CDR3 is TGTGCCAGCAGCACACCTAGCGGGAGGGTAGATGAGCAGTTCTTC. This encodes CASSTPSGRVDEQFF. The rearrangement uses TRBV7-8 and TRBJ2-1; 12 bases match TRBD2. The CDR3 extends over 15 amino acids. V lost 5 bases to trimming and J lost 8 bases; unmatched junction nucleotides: 7. Germline V gives CDR1 SGHVS, CDR2 FQNEAQ.

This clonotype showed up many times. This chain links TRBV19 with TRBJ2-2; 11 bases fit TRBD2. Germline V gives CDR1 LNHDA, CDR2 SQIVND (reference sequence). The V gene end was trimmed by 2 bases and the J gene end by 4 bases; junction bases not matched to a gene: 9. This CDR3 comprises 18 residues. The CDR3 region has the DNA TGTGCCAGTAGTATACTAGCGGGAGGCCTTGGGTCCACCGGGGAGCTGTTTTTT. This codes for CASSILAGGLGSTGELFF.

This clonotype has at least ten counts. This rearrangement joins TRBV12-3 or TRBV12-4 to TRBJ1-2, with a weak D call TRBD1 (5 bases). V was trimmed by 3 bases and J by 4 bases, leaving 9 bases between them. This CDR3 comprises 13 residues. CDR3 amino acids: CASSLAGIYGYTF. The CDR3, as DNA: TGTGCCAGCAGTTTGGCAGGGATCTATGGCTACACCTTC.

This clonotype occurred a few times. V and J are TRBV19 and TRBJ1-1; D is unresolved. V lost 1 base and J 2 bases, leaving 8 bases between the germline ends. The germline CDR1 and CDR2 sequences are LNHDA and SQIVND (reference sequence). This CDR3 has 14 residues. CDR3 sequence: CASSIVAANTEAFF. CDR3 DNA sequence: TGTGCCAGTAGTATAGTGGCAGCCAACACTGAAGCTTTCTTT.

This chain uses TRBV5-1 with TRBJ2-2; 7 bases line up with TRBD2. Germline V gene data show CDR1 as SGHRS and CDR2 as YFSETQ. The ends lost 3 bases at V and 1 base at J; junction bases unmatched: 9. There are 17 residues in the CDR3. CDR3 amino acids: CASSYGVLAGNTGELFF. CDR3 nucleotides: TGCGCCAGCAGCTACGGGGTGTTAGCGGGGAACACCGGGGAGCTGTTTTTT.

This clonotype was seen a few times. The chain's CDR3 is CASRPMNSPLHF. The CDR3 region has the DNA TGTGCCAGCAGGCCTATGAATTCACCCCTCCACTTT. This chain joins TRBV6-2 or TRBV6-3 and TRBJ1-6, with D unclear. This CDR3 contains 12 residues. The V and J ends lost 6 bases and 7 bases respectively, with 7 bases between them. Germline loops: CDR1 MNHEY, CDR2 SVGEGT.

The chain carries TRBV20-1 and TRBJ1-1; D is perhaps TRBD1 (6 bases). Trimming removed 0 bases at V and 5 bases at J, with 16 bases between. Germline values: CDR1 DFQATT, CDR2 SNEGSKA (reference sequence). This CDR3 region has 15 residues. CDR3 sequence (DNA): TGCAGTGCTAGAGATCTCAGGGGACCGGGGACTGAAGCTTTCTTT. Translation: CSARDLRGPGTEAFF.

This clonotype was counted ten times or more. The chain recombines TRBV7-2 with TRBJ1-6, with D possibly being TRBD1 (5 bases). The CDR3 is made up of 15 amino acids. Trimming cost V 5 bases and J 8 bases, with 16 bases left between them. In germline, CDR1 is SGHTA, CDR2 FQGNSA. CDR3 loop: CASSPRDDSYSPLHF. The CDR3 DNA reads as TGTGCCAGCAGCCCCCGGGACGATTCATATTCACCCCTCCACTTT.

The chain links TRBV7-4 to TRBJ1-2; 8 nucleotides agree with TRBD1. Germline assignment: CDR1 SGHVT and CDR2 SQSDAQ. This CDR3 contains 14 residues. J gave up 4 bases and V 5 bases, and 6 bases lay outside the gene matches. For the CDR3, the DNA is TGTGCCAGCAGCGCCGCAACAGGGGGCTATGGCTACACCTTC. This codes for CASSAATGGYGYTF.

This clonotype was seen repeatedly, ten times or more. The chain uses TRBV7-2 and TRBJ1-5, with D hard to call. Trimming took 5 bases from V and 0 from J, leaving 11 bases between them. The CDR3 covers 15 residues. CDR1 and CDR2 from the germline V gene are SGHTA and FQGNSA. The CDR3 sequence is CASSPAGRSNQPQHF. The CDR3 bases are TGTGCCAGCAGCCCCGCTGGGCGTAGCAATCAGCCCCAGCATTTT.

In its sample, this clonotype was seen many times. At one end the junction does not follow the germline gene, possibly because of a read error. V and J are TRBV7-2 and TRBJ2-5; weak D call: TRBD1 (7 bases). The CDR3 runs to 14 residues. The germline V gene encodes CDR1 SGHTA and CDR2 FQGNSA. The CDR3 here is CVSSGGLAKETQYF. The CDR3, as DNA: TGTGTCAGCTCAGGGGGGCTAGCCAAAGAGACCCAGTACTTC.